The T cell receptor (beta chain) under discussion was sequenced for a study of B cell selection in AIRE deficiency. As for this clone: Antigen specificity is unknown.

Whole-study findings and limits: Roughly 31% of healthy-shared Treg TCRbeta sequences appeared in patient Tconv cells. Of several thousand shared Treg TCRbeta sequences, roughly 32% were healthy-donor-only and around 8.6% patient-only. Shared Treg sequences were biased toward short CDR3s with few non-templated nucleotide insertions.

Sorting defined conventional CD4 T cells as CD4+CD127+. Some clones are missing from TCRdb's copy, which holds only in-frame ones; the method was immunoSEQ multiplex PCR. Of around 19,000 clones in the sample, around 97% are singletons; the top ten hold roughly 0.3%. The CDR3 is made up of 16 amino acids. Germline assignment: CDR1 MDHEN and CDR2 SYDVKM. V was pared by 5 bases and J by 5 bases, with 19 bases between. The V and J genes are TRBV28 and TRBJ1-5; a possible D gene is TRBD1 (6 bases). The receptor comes from a human donor with AIRE deficiency. The sequenced sample was conventional CD4+ T cells sorted from PBMCs. The CDR3 bases are TGTGCCAGCAGTCCGATGGGGGGGCGGAAGGATCAGCCCCAGCATTTT. It is translated as CASSPMGGRKDQPQHF.